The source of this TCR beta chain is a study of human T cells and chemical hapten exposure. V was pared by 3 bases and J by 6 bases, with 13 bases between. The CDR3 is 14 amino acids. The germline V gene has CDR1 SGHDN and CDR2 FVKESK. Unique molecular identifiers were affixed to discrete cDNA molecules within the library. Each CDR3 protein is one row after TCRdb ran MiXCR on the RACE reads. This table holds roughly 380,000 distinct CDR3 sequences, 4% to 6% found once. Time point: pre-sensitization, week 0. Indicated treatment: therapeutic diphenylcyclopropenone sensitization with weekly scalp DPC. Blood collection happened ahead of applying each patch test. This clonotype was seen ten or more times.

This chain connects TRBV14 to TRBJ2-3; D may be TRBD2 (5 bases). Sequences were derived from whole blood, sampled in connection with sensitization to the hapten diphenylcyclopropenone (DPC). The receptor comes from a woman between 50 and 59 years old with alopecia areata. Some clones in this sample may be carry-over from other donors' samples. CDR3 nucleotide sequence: TGTGCCAGCAGCCAGGGCGGGCTCCTCGATACGCAGTATTTT. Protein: CASSQGGLLDTQYF.